These 15 T cell receptor beta chains originate from one sample sequenced in a study of response to subunit inactivated influenza vaccine. In TCRdb, the RT-PCR reads were re-called with MiXCR into one record per CDR3 protein. The sample includes 540,000 or so distinct CDR3 sequences, 10% to 15% seen only once; the top ten take less than 15%. Sequenced here: PBMCs from blood, sampled more than 35 days after vaccination. Source of these receptors: a man between 45 and 60 years old who received an inactivated influenza vaccine.

The chain's CDR3 is CASTMDGAWGTQYF. The CDR3 nucleotides are TGTGCCAGCACCATGGACGGGGCTTGGGGGACCCAGTACTTC. The chain couples TRBV12-3 or TRBV12-4 to TRBJ2-5; the D gene could be TRBD1 or TRBD2 (5 bases each). The CDR3 spans 14 residues. Trimming pared 7 bases from V and 7 bases from J, leaving 19 bases between.

The CDR3 reads CASSFVRAETQYF. CDR3 DNA sequence: TGTGCCAGCAGCTTCGTCAGGGCGGAGACCCAGTACTTC. V usage is TRBV7-9 and J usage is TRBJ2-5; D possibly corresponds to TRBD1 (5 bases). V lost 3 bases and J lost 5, with 10 bases in between. From germline, CDR1 is SEHNR and CDR2 FQNEAQ (reference sequence). This CDR3 is built from 13 residues. The full variable domain, with the rest looked up from reference TRBV7-9 and TRBJ2-5, is DTGVSQNPRHKITKRGQNVTFRCDPISEHNRLYWYRQTLGQGPEFLTYFQNEAQLEKSRLLSDRFSAERPKGSFSTLEIQRTEQGDSAMYLCASSFVRAETQYFGPGTRLLVL.

This clonotype was seen many times. The CDR3 region has the DNA TGTGCCAGCAGTTTGTCGGGCCGCGGTGAGCAGTTCTTC. It specifies CASSLSGRGEQFF. The chain combines TRBV12-3 or TRBV12-4 with TRBJ2-1; D gene ambiguous. The CDR3 has 13 amino acids. V was cut by 3 bases and J by 9 bases, with 12 bases left in between.

The chain links TRBV6-1 to TRBJ2-5, with D maybe TRBD2 (5 bases). V was cut by 8 bases and J by 4 bases, with 14 bases left in between. Germline V CDR1 and CDR2: MNHNS, SASEGT. CDR3 size: 13 residues. The CDR3 nucleotides read TGTGCCAGCTCGTTCGGGAAGAGAGAGACCCAGTACTTC. It encodes CASSFGKRETQYF.

This clonotype appeared a few times. V usage is TRBV20-1 and J usage is TRBJ2-1; 10 nucleotides line up with TRBD2. Germline trimming cut 4 bases from V and 6 bases from J; bases unmatched to any gene: 9. There are 15 residues in the CDR3. CDR1 and CDR2 from the germline V gene are DFQATT and SNEGSKA (reference sequence). CDR3 in DNA: TGCAGTGCTACCACCCTAGCGGGAGAGCGCAATGAGCAGTTCTTC. This codes for CSATTLAGERNEQFF.

In this sample, this clonotype turned up many times. The chain combines TRBV12-3 or TRBV12-4 with TRBJ1-1; D is ambiguous. Trimming shortened V by 7 bases and J by 4 bases, and 13 bases separated the two germline ends. The CDR3 totals 13 residues. CDR3 coding DNA: TGTGCCAGCAATTTGGAGTTGACCACTGAAGCTTTCTTT. This gives the protein CASNLELTTEAFF.

The chain is built from TRBV2 and TRBJ2-3; D is uncertain. The CDR3 sequence is 16 residues long. Germline assignment: CDR1 SNHLY and CDR2 FYNNEI. Trimming removed 2 bases from V and 1 base from J, with 13 bases in between. The CDR3 is CASSESRVRGTDTQYF. DNA for the CDR3: TGTGCCAGCAGTGAATCCCGGGTGCGCGGCACAGATACGCAGTATTTT. The full variable domain, rest sourced from reference TRBV2 and TRBJ2-3, is EPEVTQTPSHQVTQMGQEVILRCVPISNHLYFYWYRQILGQKVEFLVSFYNNEISEKSEIFDDQFSVERPDGSNFTLKIRSTKLEDSAMYFCASSESRVRGTDTQYFGPGTRLTVL.

This rearrangement joins TRBV13 to TRBJ2-1; weak D call: TRBD1 (5 bases). Germline V lookup: CDR1 PRHDT, CDR2 FYEKMQ (reference sequence). CDR3 length: 13 amino acids. Trimming shortened V by 5 bases and J by 6 bases, and 11 bases separated the two germline ends. Here the CDR3 reads CASSPGRSNEQFF. In DNA form, the CDR3 reads TGTGCCAGCAGCCCAGGGCGGTCCAATGAGCAGTTCTTC.

The CDR3 loop reads CASSLASPPGTQYF. The CDR3 coding sequence is TGTGCCAGCAGCTTAGCGTCTCCACCGGGGACCCAGTACTTC. The chain recombines TRBV7-9 with TRBJ2-5; D unresolved. The CDR3 loop spans 14 amino acids. Germline V lookup: CDR1 SEHNR, CDR2 FQNEAQ (reference sequence). Trimming removed 0 bases from V and 7 bases from J, with 12 bases in between.

This clonotype was seen more than once but under ten times. This chain joins TRBV27 and TRBJ2-1; 7 bases map to TRBD2. This CDR3 spans 15 amino acids. J gave up 4 bases and V 3 bases, and 6 bases lay outside the gene matches. Germline values: CDR1 MNHEY, CDR2 SMNVEV (reference sequence). Here the CDR3 DNA reads TGTGCCAGCAGTTTCGGGACTAAGCCTTACAATGAGCAGTTCTTC. As protein: CASSFGTKPYNEQFF.

This clonotype was counted a few times. The V and J genes are TRBV6-5 and TRBJ2-3; perhaps TRBD1 as D (5 bases). Looked up from germline, CDR1 is MNHEY and CDR2 is SVGAGI. Trimming removed 0 bases from V and 4 bases from J, with 11 bases in between. The CDR3 totals 15 residues. CDR3 DNA sequence: TGTGCCAGCAGTTACTCGCAGGGTGGGGCAGATACGCAGTATTTT. This encodes CASSYSQGGADTQYF.

This clonotype has just a few counts. The chain carries TRBV7-2 and TRBJ2-1, with 8 positions matching TRBD2. Unmatched junction bases numbered 14, after V lost 3 bases and J lost 10 bases. CDR3 length: 16 residues. The germline CDR1 and CDR2 sequences are SGHTA and FQGNSA. DNA for the CDR3: TGTGCCAGCAGCTTCGGTGGGACTAGTTGGGGCAAGGAGCAGTTCTTC. Protein product: CASSFGGTSWGKEQFF.

This clonotype was detected only a few times. The chain combines TRBV7-2 with TRBJ2-1, with D unclear. Deletions cut 5 bases from V and 2 bases from J, with 13 bases between. The germline V gene has CDR1 SGHTA and CDR2 FQGNSA. This CDR3 is built from 15 residues. CDR3 bases: TGTGCCAGCAGCCCTCAGCTAAGGACCTACAATGAGCAGTTCTTC. Translation: CASSPQLRTYNEQFF.

This clonotype appeared a single time. The chain joins TRBV20-1 to TRBJ2-2, with 8 nucleotides matching TRBD1. The CDR3 spans 15 residues. Trimming removed 2 bases from V and 5 bases from J; junction bases left unmatched: 7. CDR1 and CDR2 from the germline V gene are DFQATT and SNEGSKA (reference sequence). The CDR3, as DNA: TGCAGTGCTAGACCCTATAACAGGGGGACCGGGGAGCTGTTTTTT. Amino acid sequence: CSARPYNRGTGELFF.

This chain joins TRBV29-1 and TRBJ2-7; 8 positions agree with TRBD1. Looked up from germline, CDR1 is SQVTM and CDR2 is ANQGSEA. The trim removed 4 bases at V and 7 bases at J, leaving 6 bases unmatched. There are 12 residues in the CDR3. CDR3 in DNA: TGCAGCGTTGGAGGCACAGGGGGAGAGCAGTACTTC. Translating it yields CSVGGTGGEQYF.